The 5 T cell receptor beta chains below come from one sample, sequenced in a study of T-cell reconstitution after alpha-beta-depleted transplantation in children (TCRdb year 2016). Library prep was done by PCR. The listed sequencing device is Illumina HiSeq 2500. TCR library preparation used molecular barcoding, with unique molecular identifiers applied to normalize quantification of the TCRbeta repertoire. TCRdb handled the public reads itself, with Q25 trimming in fastp and clone calling in MiXCR, and kept productive beta chains. Under each unique CDR3 protein, matching rows form one entry showing the most common genes and DNA. The sample profile shows some 530,000 distinct CDR3 sequences; 9.5% to 15% of them were found once. About 5.4% of the sample is held by the ten biggest clonotypes. The starting material was PBMCs from the stem cell graft donor, obtained from the stem cell graft. The receptors stem from a human donor who donated a stem cell graft to a child with combined immunodeficiency.

The V and J genes are TRBV29-1 and TRBJ2-3; 12 nucleotides match TRBD2. This CDR3 has 17 amino acids. Germline CDR1 and CDR2: SQVTM and ANQGSEA. V lost 4 bases and J lost 0; bases outside the gene matches: 8. This chain's CDR3 is CSVGGLAGFSSTDTQYF. The CDR3 DNA is TGCAGCGTTGGGGGACTAGCGGGCTTTTCTAGCACAGATACGCAGTATTTT.

The chain is built from TRBV5-1 and TRBJ1-3; 10 bases map to TRBD1. Trimming at V came to 3 bases and at J to 4 bases, leaving 16 bases not matched to a gene. Looked up from germline, CDR1 is SGHRS and CDR2 is YFSETQ. This CDR3 region has 19 residues. CDR3 DNA sequence: TGCGCCAGCAGCTCAACCGGGACAGGGGCCATCACAGGAGGAAACACCATATATTTT. This codes for CASSSTGTGAITGGNTIYF.

Only a few counts were recorded for this clonotype. J is TRBJ2-7 and V is TRBV5-1, with D maybe TRBD1 (6 bases). Germline assignment: CDR1 SGHRS and CDR2 YFSETQ. The CDR3 is 16 amino acids. V dropped 1 base and J dropped 0 bases, with 14 bases sitting between them. The CDR3 region is CASSLTVQGASYEQYF. The CDR3 bases are TGCGCCAGCAGCTTGACGGTACAGGGAGCCTCCTACGAGCAGTACTTC. Filled out from reference TRBV5-1 and TRBJ2-7, the complete variable domain reads KAGVTQTPRYLIKTRGQQVTLSCSPISGHRSVSWYQQTPGQGLQFLFEYFSETQRNKGNFPGRFSGRQFSNSRSEMNVSTLELGDSALYLCASSLTVQGASYEQYFGPGTRLTVT.

In its sample, this clonotype was seen a few times. The chain uses TRBV7-9 and TRBJ2-2; D might be TRBD1 or TRBD2, each matching 7 bases. The CDR3 has 15 amino acids. From germline, CDR1 is SEHNR and CDR2 FQNEAQ (reference sequence). V was clipped by 5 bases and J by 4 bases, with 14 bases between them. The CDR3 is CASSQGGRVTGELFF. DNA of the CDR3: TGTGCCAGCAGCCAGGGGGGGCGCGTCACCGGGGAGCTGTTTTTT.

The table lists this clonotype with many counts. The chain recombines TRBV14 with TRBJ2-1, with D possibly being TRBD2 (5 bases). The length of the CDR3 is 14 residues. Germline CDR1 SGHDN, CDR2 FVKESK. V lost 1 base, J lost 7 bases, and 11 bases lay in between. The CDR3 protein is CASSQGEWGNEQFF. The CDR3, as DNA: TGTGCCAGCAGCCAAGGGGAGTGGGGTAATGAGCAGTTCTTC.